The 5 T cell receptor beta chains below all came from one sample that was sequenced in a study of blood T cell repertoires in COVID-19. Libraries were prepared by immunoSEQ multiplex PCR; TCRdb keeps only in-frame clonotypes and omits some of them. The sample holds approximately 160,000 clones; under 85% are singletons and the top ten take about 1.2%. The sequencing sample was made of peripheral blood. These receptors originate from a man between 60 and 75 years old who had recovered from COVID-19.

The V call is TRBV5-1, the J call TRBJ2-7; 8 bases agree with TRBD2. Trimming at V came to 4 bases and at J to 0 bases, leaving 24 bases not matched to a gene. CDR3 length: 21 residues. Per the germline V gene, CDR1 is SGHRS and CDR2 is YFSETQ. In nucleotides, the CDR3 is TGCGCCAGCAGCGTCTCGGGGTTCTTTTCGCGGGGGGCCGTTAGCTCCTACGAGCAGTACTTC. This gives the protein CASSVSGFFSRGAVSSYEQYF.

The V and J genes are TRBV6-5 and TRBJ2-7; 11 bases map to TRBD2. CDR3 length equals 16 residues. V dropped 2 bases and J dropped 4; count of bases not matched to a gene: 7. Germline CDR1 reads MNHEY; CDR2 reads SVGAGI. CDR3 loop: CASSYGVPSGGYEQYF. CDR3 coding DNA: TGTGCCAGCAGTTACGGAGTTCCTAGCGGGGGGTACGAGCAGTACTTC.

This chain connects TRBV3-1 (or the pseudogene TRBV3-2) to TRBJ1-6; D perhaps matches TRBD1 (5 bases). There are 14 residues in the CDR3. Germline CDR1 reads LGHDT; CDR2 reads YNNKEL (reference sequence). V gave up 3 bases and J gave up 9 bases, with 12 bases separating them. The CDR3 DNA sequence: TGTGCCAGCAGCCACCAAGGGGTCCGTTCACCCCTCCACTTT. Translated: CASSHQGVRSPLHF.

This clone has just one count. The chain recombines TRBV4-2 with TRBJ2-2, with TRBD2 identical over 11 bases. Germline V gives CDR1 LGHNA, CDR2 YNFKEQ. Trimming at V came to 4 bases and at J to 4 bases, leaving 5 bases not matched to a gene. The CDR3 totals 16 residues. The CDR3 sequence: CASSPRLAGLTGELFF. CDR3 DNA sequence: TGTGCCAGCAGCCCCAGACTAGCGGGGCTCACCGGGGAGCTGTTTTTT.

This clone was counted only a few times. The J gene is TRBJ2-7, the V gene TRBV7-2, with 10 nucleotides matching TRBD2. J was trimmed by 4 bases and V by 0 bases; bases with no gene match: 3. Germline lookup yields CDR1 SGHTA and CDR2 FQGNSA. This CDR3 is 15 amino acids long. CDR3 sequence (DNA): TGTGCCAGCAGCTTAGCGCTTAGCGGGGGGTACGAGCAGTACTTC. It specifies CASSLALSGGYEQYF.